These 20 T cell receptor beta chains were sequenced from one sample in a study of vaccination and CD4 T cells after COVID-19. Sequenced with the Oncomine TCR Beta short-read assay was DNA taken from cultured CD4+ T cells. TCRdb re-called the PCR reads with MiXCR, one entry per CDR3 protein. Of about 15,000 distinct CDR3 sequences detected, 73% appear once; the ten largest clones hold roughly 9.8%. The antigens these receptors bind are not known. Regarding treatment: approximately 10-day PBMC culture with coronavirus spike peptide pools or control peptides (ViraFEST assay). The sequenced sample consisted of CD4+ T cells from blood, cultured in vitro. The receptors here all came from a human donor who had recovered from COVID-19.

This rearrangement joins TRBV20-1 to TRBJ1-6, with 7 bases identical to TRBD1. This CDR3 region has 13 residues. Germline assignment: CDR1 DFQATT and CDR2 SNEGSKA (reference sequence). V lost 4 bases to trimming and J lost 9 bases; unmatched junction nucleotides: 6. The CDR3 is CSAKDRIGSPLHF. In nucleotides, the CDR3 is TGCAGTGCTAAGGACAGGATAGGTTCACCCCTCCACTTT.

The V and J genes are TRBV28 and TRBJ1-1, with a possible D match to TRBD1 (6 bases). The length of the CDR3 is 11 residues. The germline CDR1 and CDR2 sequences are MDHEN and SYDVKM. Trimming shortened V by 7 bases and J by 5 bases, and 8 bases separated the two germline ends. The DNA for the CDR3 is TGTGCCAGCACGGGGGCGACTGAAGCTTTCTTT. It is translated as CASTGATEAFF.

The genes are TRBV28 and TRBJ1-5; D gene ambiguous. Germline values: CDR1 MDHEN, CDR2 SYDVKM. V shed 6 bases and J shed 0 bases, with 3 bases lying between them. The CDR3 is made up of 12 amino acids. CDR3 in amino acids: CASRSSNQPQHF. The CDR3 bases are TGTGCCAGCAGGTCTAGCAATCAGCCCCAGCATTTT.

The chain is built from TRBV20-1 and TRBJ2-1; D is undetermined. V shed 1 base and J shed 5 bases, with 9 bases lying between them. Germline V gene data show CDR1 as DFQATT and CDR2 as SNEGSKA (reference sequence). This CDR3 spans 13 amino acids. CDR3 sequence reads: CSARGDQHNEQFF. The CDR3 DNA reads as TGCAGTGCTAGAGGCGACCAACACAATGAGCAGTTCTTC.

The chain employs TRBV28 and TRBJ1-5; TRBD1 matches at 10 bases. Trimming at V came to 6 bases and at J to 6 bases, leaving 5 bases not matched to a gene. The length of the CDR3 is 14 residues. Germline V gives CDR1 MDHEN, CDR2 SYDVKM. Here the CDR3 reads CASRRQGAGQPQHF. CDR3 nucleotide sequence: TGTGCCAGCAGGAGACAGGGGGCCGGTCAGCCCCAGCATTTT.

V and J are TRBV24-1 and TRBJ1-4, with D tentatively TRBD1 (5 bases). The CDR3 is 14 amino acids. Per germline, CDR1 KGHDR and CDR2 SFDVKD. V was cut by 4 bases and J by 6 bases, with 11 bases left in between. CDR3 sequence (DNA): TGTGCCACCAGTGAATCCTCGACAGATGAAAAACTGTTTTTT. Its translation: CATSESSTDEKLFF.

The table lists this clonotype with a few counts. The V gene is TRBV27, the J gene TRBJ1-5; a possible D gene is TRBD1 (6 bases). Germline-derived CDR1 and CDR2 are MNHEY and SMNVEV (reference sequence). The ends were cut back, 7 bases at V and 3 bases at J, with 16 bases in the middle. The CDR3 runs 15 residues. CDR3 residues: CASTSGGAYNQPQHF. CDR3 coding DNA: TGTGCCAGCACCAGCGGGGGGGCATACAATCAGCCCCAGCATTTT.

In its sample, this clonotype was seen once. The gene calls are TRBV30 and TRBJ2-7, with D tentatively TRBD1 (6 bases). The CDR3 length is 12 residues. Germline V gives CDR1 GTSNPN, CDR2 SVGIG (reference sequence). V lost 5 bases to trimming and J lost 11 bases, with 19 bases between them. Here the CDR3 DNA reads TGTGCCTGGCAAATACTCAGACAGGAAGAGTACTTC. Protein product: CAWQILRQEEYF.

This chain joins TRBV6-5 and TRBJ2-1, with 9 bases that match TRBD1. Germline loops: CDR1 MNHEY, CDR2 SVGAGI. There are 16 residues in the CDR3. Losses at the gene ends were 2 bases for V and 9 bases for J; bases not matched to a gene: 11. As DNA, the CDR3 is TGTGCCAGCAGTTACGGACAGGGGAATAGTCGGGGTGAGCAGTTCTTC. Translation: CASSYGQGNSRGEQFF.

The chain joins TRBV6-2 or TRBV6-3 to TRBJ2-2; D gene uncertain. The length of the CDR3 is 17 residues. Trimming removed 5 bases at V and 2 bases at J, with 18 bases between. The germline gives CDR1 MNHEY, CDR2 SVGEGT. CDR3 in amino acids: CASSPRGGLPNTGELFF. The CDR3 coding sequence is TGTGCCAGCAGTCCTCGCGGTGGGCTACCAAACACCGGGGAGCTGTTTTTT.

This clonotype was seen only a few times. V is TRBV7-9 and J is TRBJ2-4; weak D call: TRBD1 (5 bases). This CDR3 contains 19 residues. Trimming pared 5 bases from V and 1 base from J, leaving 24 bases between. Germline CDR1 and CDR2: SEHNR and FQNEAQ (reference sequence). CDR3 DNA sequence: TGTGCCAGCAGCCCCCACCGTGGTTCAGGGCGTGGGGCCAAAAACATTCAGTACTTC. Protein: CASSPHRGSGRGAKNIQYF.

The chain combines TRBV7-6 with TRBJ2-2; TRBD2 agrees at 7 bases. CDR3 size: 15 residues. CDR1 is SGHVS and CDR2 is FNYEAQ in the germline V gene. V was clipped by 0 bases and J by 5 bases; unmatched bases: 3. Here the CDR3 reads CASSLAGGPTGELFF. Written as DNA, the CDR3 is TGTGCCAGCAGCTTAGCGGGAGGGCCGACCGGGGAGCTGTTTTTT.

The rearrangement joins TRBV6-1 to TRBJ1-2; unclear D gene. This CDR3 contains 12 residues. Germline V gives CDR1 MNHNS, CDR2 SASEGT. Between the trimmed V and J ends, which lost 6 bases and 5 bases, there was a span of 10 bases. CDR3 DNA sequence: TGTGCCAGCAGCCGGGCGGGGTATGGCTACACCTTC. It yields the protein CASSRAGYGYTF.

CDR3 DNA sequence: TGCAGCGCCGGGCAATCCTACGAGCAGTACTTC. Protein: CSAGQSYEQYF. The rearrangement links TRBV29-1 to TRBJ2-7; D is uncertain. The germline V and J ends were trimmed by 7 bases and 1 base, with 8 bases remaining between them. CDR1 is SQVTM and CDR2 is ANQGSEA in the germline V gene. The CDR3 is 11 residues long.

The chain employs TRBV19 and TRBJ1-1; the match to TRBD1 covers 9 bases. The CDR3 extends over 13 amino acids. J was trimmed by 10 bases and V by 7 bases; bases with no gene match: 10. Germline V CDR1 and CDR2: LNHDA, SQIVND (reference sequence). For the CDR3, the DNA is TGTGCCAGTACCCAACCATCGACAGGGGGAGCTTTCTTT. Translating gives CASTQPSTGGAFF.

This chain uses TRBV7-2 with TRBJ2-3, with D unclear. CDR1 SGHTA and CDR2 FQGNSA come from the germline V gene. This CDR3 has 13 amino acids. The ends were cut back, 1 base at V and 2 bases at J, with 4 bases in the middle. The DNA of the CDR3 is TGTGCCAGCAGCTTAGAGGCCACAGATACGCAGTATTTT. It specifies CASSLEATDTQYF. Together with reference TRBV7-2 and TRBJ2-3, the CDR3 gives the full variable domain: GAGVSQSPSNKVTEKGKDVELRCDPISGHTALYWYRQSLGQGLEFLIYFQGNSAPDKSGLPSDRFSAERTGGSVSTLTIQRTQQEDSAVYLCASSLEATDTQYFGPGTRLTVL.

This rearrangement joins TRBV7-9 to TRBJ2-5, with D possibly matching TRBD1 (6 bases). Germline V lookup: CDR1 SEHNR, CDR2 FQNEAQ (reference sequence). The V end lost 10 bases, the J end lost 0 bases, and 18 bases lay between the germline ends. The CDR3 extends over 15 amino acids. This chain's CDR3 is CATRGARGDQETQYF. The DNA for the CDR3 is TGTGCCACCCGTGGGGCCAGGGGCGACCAAGAGACCCAGTACTTC.

This chain connects TRBV20-1 to TRBJ2-6, with D possibly TRBD1 on 6 matching bases. Germline values: CDR1 DFQATT, CDR2 SNEGSKA (reference sequence). V shed 3 bases and J shed 2 bases, with 11 bases lying between them. The CDR3 runs to 15 residues. CDR3 loop: CSASTGPPGANVLTF. In DNA form, the CDR3 reads TGCAGTGCTAGTACAGGGCCCCCTGGGGCCAACGTCCTGACTTTC.

The chain carries TRBV7-2 and TRBJ2-4; 9 nucleotides align to TRBD2. The CDR3 spans 16 residues. The J segment lost 7 bases and the V segment lost 5 bases, leaving 12 bases of the junction unmatched. CDR1 is SGHTA and CDR2 is FQGNSA in the germline V gene. CDR3 loop: CASSLRAAGGGNIQYF. The CDR3 nucleotides read TGTGCCAGCAGCCTCCGGGCAGCGGGAGGAGGGAACATTCAGTACTTC. The full variable domain, with the rest looked up from reference TRBV7-2 and TRBJ2-4, is GAGVSQSPSNKVTEKGKDVELRCDPISGHTALYWYRQSLGQGLEFLIYFQGNSAPDKSGLPSDRFSAERTGGSVSTLTIQRTQQEDSAVYLCASSLRAAGGGNIQYFGAGTRLSVL.

The chain joins TRBV7-2 to TRBJ2-7; D could derive from TRBD1 or TRBD2 (5 bases each). This CDR3 spans 15 amino acids. In germline, CDR1 is SGHTA, CDR2 FQGNSA. V lost 5 bases, J lost 4 bases, and 18 bases lay in between. The CDR3 loop reads CASSPLRGAEYEQYF. Written as DNA, the CDR3 is TGTGCCAGCAGCCCCCTGAGGGGAGCGGAGTACGAGCAGTACTTC.